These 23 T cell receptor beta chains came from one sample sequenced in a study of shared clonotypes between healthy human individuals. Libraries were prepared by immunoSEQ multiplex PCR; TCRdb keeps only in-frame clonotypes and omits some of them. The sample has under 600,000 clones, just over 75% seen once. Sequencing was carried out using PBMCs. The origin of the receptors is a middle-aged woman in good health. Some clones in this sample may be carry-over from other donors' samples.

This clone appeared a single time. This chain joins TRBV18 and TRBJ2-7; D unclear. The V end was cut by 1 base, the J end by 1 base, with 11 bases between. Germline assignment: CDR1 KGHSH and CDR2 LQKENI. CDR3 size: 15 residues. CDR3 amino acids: CASSPRPGRSYEQYF. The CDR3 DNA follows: TGTGCCAGCTCACCACGTCCTGGCAGATCCTACGAGCAGTACTTC.

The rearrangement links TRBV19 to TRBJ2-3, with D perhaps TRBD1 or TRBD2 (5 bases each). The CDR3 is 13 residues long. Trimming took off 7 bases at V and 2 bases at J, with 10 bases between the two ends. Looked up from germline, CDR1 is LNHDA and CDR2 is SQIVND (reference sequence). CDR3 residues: CASKSGPTDTQYF. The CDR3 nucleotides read TGTGCCAGTAAATCGGGGCCCACAGATACGCAGTATTTT.

The DNA for the CDR3 is TGTGCCAGCAGCCAGACCAGTCAGCCCCAGCATTTT. It specifies CASSQTSQPQHF. The rearrangement joins TRBV28 to TRBJ1-5; D gene ambiguous. CDR1 and CDR2 from the germline V gene are MDHEN and SYDVKM. Trimming cost V 6 bases and J 6 bases, with 9 bases left between them. The CDR3 is 12 amino acids.

The CDR3: CASSPGTEIYEQYF. CDR3 bases: TGTGCCAGCAGCCCCGGAACAGAGATCTACGAGCAGTACTTC. The chain carries TRBV7-9 and TRBJ2-7; unclear D gene. Germline V lookup: CDR1 SEHNR, CDR2 FQNEAQ (reference sequence). The CDR3 runs to 14 residues. V was shortened by 5 bases and J by 3 bases, with 14 bases between the two germline ends.

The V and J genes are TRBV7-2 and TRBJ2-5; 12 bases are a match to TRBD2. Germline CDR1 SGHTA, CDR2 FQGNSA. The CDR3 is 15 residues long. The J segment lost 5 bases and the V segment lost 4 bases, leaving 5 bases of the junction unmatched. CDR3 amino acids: CASSYAGTSGETQYF. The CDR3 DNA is TGTGCCAGCAGCTACGCCGGGACTAGCGGGGAGACCCAGTACTTC.

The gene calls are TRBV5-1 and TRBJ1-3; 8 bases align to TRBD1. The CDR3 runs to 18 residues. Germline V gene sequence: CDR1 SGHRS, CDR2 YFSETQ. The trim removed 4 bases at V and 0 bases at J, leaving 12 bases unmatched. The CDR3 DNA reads TGCGCCAGCAGCACCCACAGACAGGGGCCTCTCTCTGGAAACACCATATATTTT. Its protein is CASSTHRQGPLSGNTIYF. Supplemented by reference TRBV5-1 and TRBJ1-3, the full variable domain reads KAGVTQTPRYLIKTRGQQVTLSCSPISGHRSVSWYQQTPGQGLQFLFEYFSETQRNKGNFPGRFSGRQFSNSRSEMNVSTLELGDSALYLCASSTHRQGPLSGNTIYFGEGSWLTVV.

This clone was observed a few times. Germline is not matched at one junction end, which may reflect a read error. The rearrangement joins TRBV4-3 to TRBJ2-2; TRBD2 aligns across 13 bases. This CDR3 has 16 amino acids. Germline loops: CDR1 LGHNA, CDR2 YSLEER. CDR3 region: CASSRGTSGAGGGLFF. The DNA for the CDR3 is TGCGCCAGCAGCCGCGGGACTAGCGGGGCTGGGGGGGGGCTGTTTTTT.

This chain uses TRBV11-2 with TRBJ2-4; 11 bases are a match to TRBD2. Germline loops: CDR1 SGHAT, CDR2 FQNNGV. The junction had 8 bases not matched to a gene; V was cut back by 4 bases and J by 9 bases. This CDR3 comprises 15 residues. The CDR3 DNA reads TGTGCCAGCAGCTCCGTCAGACTAGCGGGAAGCATTCAGTACTTC. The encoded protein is CASSSVRLAGSIQYF.

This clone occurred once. In DNA form, the CDR3 reads TGCAGCGTTATAAGACAGGGGGCCTACGAGCAGTACTTC. This codes for CSVIRQGAYEQYF. J is TRBJ2-7 and V is TRBV29-1; 9 bases are a match to TRBD1. The CDR3 contains 13 residues. With 5 bases clipped from V and 2 bases from J, the junction kept 4 bases outside the gene matches. Germline V CDR1 and CDR2: SQVTM, ANQGSEA.

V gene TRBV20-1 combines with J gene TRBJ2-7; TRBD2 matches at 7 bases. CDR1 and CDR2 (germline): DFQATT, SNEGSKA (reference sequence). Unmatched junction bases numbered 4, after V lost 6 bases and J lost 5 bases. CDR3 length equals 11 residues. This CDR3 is CSAKGLDEQYF. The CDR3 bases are TGCAGTGCAAAAGGACTAGACGAGCAGTACTTC.

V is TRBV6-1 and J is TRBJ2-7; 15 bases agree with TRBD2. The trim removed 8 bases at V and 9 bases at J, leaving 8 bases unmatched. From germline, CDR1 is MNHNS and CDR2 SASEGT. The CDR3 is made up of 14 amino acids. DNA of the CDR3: TGTGCCAGCTCAACAGGACTAGCGGGAGGGGTGCAGTACTTC. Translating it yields CASSTGLAGGVQYF.

CDR3 loop: CASSQAGQGRGETQYF. The CDR3 DNA follows: TGTGCCAGCAGCCAGGCCGGACAGGGAAGGGGAGAGACCCAGTACTTC. V gene TRBV4-2 combines with J gene TRBJ2-5; the match to TRBD1 covers 8 bases. Germline loops: CDR1 LGHNA, CDR2 YNFKEQ. V gave up 3 bases and J gave up 4 bases; unmatched junction bases: 10. CDR3 length equals 16 residues.

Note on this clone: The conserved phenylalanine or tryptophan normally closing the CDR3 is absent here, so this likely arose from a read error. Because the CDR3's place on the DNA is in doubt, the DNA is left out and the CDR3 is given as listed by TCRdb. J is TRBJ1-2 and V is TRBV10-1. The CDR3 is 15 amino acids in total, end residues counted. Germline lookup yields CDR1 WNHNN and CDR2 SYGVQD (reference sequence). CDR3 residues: CASSELVRSRKTYGY.

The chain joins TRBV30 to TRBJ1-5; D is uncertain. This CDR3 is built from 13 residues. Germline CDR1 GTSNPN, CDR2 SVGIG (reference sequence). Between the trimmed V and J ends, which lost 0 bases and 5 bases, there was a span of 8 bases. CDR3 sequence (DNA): TGTGCCTGGAGTGTGGGCCTGGATCAGCCCCAGCATTTT. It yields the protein CAWSVGLDQPQHF.

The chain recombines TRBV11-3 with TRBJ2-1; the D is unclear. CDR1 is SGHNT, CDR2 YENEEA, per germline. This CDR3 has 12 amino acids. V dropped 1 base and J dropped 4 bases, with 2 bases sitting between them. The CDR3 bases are TGTGCCAGCAGCTTAGCTTACAATGAGCAGTTCTTC. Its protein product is CASSLAYNEQFF.

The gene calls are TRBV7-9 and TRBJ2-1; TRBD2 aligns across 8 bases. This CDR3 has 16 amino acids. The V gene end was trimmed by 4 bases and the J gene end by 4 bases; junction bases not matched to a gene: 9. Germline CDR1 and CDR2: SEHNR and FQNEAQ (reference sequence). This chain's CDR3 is CASSSAPGGRYNEQFF. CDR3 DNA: TGTGCCAGCAGCTCGGCTCCGGGCGGGAGGTACAATGAGCAGTTCTTC.

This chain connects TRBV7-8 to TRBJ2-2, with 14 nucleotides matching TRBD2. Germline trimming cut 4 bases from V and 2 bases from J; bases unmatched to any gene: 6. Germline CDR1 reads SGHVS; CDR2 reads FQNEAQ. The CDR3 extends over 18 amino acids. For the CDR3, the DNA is TGTGCCAGCAGCTCCCGACTAGCGGGAGGGAGAAACACCGGGGAGCTGTTTTTT. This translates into CASSSRLAGGRNTGELFF.

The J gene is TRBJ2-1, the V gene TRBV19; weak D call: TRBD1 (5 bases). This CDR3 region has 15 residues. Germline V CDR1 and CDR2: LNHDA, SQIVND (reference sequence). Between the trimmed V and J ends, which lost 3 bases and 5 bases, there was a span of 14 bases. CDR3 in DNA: TGTGCCAGTAGTATTTGGCTAGGGGTTCACAATGAGCAGTTCTTC. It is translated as CASSIWLGVHNEQFF. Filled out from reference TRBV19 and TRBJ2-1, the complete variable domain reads DGGITQSPKYLFRKEGQNVTLSCEQNLNHDAMYWYRQDPGQGLRLIYYSQIVNDFQKGDIAEGYSVSREKKESFPLTVTSAQKNPTAFYLCASSIWLGVHNEQFFGPGTRLTVL.

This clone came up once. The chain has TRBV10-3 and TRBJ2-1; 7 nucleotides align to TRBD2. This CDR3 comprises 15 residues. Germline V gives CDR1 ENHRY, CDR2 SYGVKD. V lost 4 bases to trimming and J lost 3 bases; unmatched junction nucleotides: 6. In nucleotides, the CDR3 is TGTGCCATCAGTGGCCAGCGGGGCAGCTACAATGAGCAGTTCTTC. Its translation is CAISGQRGSYNEQFF.

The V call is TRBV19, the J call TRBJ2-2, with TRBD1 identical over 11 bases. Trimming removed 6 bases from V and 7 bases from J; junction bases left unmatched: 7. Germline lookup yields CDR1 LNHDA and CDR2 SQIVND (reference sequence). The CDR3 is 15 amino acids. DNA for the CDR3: TGTGCCAGTAGGGGACAGGGGGTTATCGGCGGGGAGCTGTTTTTT. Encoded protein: CASRGQGVIGGELFF.

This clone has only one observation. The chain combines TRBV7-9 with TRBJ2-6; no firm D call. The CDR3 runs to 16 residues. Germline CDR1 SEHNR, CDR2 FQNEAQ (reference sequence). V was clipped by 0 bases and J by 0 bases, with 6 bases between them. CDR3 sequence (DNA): TGTGCCAGCAGCTTAGCAGCCCCCTCTGGGGCCAACGTCCTGACTTTC. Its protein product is CASSLAAPSGANVLTF. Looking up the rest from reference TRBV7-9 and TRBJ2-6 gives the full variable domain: DTGVSQNPRHKITKRGQNVTFRCDPISEHNRLYWYRQTLGQGPEFLTYFQNEAQLEKSRLLSDRFSAERPKGSFSTLEIQRTEQGDSAMYLCASSLAAPSGANVLTFGAGSRLTVL.

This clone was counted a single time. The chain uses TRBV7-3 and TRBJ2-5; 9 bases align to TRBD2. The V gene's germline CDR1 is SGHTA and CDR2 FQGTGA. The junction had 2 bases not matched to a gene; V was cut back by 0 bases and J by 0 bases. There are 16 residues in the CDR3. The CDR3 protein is CASSLTTSGYQETQYF. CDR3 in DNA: TGTGCCAGCAGCTTAACGACTAGCGGTTACCAAGAGACCCAGTACTTC.

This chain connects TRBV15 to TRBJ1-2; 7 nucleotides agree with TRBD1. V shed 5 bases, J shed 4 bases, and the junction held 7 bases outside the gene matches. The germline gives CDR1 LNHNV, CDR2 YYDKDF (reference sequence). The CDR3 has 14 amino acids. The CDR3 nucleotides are TGTGCCACCAGCCCCCTGGGACAGACCTATGGCTACACCTTC. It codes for CATSPLGQTYGYTF.